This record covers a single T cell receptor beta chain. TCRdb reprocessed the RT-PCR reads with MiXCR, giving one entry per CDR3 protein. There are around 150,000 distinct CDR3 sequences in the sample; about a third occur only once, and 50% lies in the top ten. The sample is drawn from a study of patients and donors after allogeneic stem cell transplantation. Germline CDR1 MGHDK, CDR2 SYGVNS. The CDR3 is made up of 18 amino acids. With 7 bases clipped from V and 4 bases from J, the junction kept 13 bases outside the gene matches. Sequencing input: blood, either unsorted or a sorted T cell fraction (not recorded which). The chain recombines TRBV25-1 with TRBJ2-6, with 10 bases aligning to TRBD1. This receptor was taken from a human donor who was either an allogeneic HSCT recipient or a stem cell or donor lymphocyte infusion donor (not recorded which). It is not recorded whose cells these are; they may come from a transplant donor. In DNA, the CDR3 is TGTGCCAGCAACCTAGGAGGGACAGGGGTTAGAGGGGCCAACGTCCTGACTTTC. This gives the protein CASNLGGTGVRGANVLTF.